This T cell receptor beta chain is from a study of blood T cell repertoires in COVID-19. Method: immunoSEQ multiplex PCR; TCRdb's copy keeps in-frame clones and lacks some. The sample contains hundreds of thousands of clones, 75% to 90% of which appear only once. Germline CDR1 and CDR2: SGHVS and FNYEAQ. Losses at the gene ends were 1 base for V and 0 bases for J; bases not matched to a gene: 5. The length of the CDR3 is 17 residues. This clone was seen only once. The rearrangement joins TRBV7-6 to TRBJ2-3; TRBD2 aligns across 9 bases. The origin of this receptor is a woman aged 70 to 79 with COVID-19, enrolled during active disease. Source material: peripheral blood. The CDR3 spells CASSLGTSAFSTDTQYF. In DNA, the CDR3 is TGTGCCAGCAGCTTAGGGACTAGCGCATTTAGCACAGATACGCAGTATTTT.